This TCR beta chain was found in a study of blood T cells in healthy people across ages. General study points: Donor CMV infection status was unknown, possibly confounding age-related changes in expanded clonotypes.

CDR1 is ENHRY and CDR2 is SYGVKD in the germline V gene. Trimming at V came to 5 bases and at J to 1 base, leaving 4 bases not matched to a gene. This CDR3 has 14 amino acids. Through a sample-barcoded 5' primer and a J-beta primer mix, a second PCR was run for 7 to 11 cycles. The study obtained at least 2.5 million CDR3-containing paired-end reads from every sample. TCRdb re-called the 5' RACE reads through MiXCR, storing one row per CDR3 protein. Of roughly 1,500,000 distinct CDR3 sequences detected, roughly 40% appear once; the ten largest clones hold roughly 8.2%. This clonotype appeared a few times. Its antigen remains unknown.

The chain has TRBV10-3 and TRBJ2-7; TRBD1 matches 8 bases. This clonotype was obtained from a woman aged 18-29 years in good health. What was sequenced was blood. CDR3: CAISLDRASYEQYF. The CDR3 DNA reads as TGTGCCATCAGTCTGGACAGGGCGTCCTACGAGCAGTACTTC.